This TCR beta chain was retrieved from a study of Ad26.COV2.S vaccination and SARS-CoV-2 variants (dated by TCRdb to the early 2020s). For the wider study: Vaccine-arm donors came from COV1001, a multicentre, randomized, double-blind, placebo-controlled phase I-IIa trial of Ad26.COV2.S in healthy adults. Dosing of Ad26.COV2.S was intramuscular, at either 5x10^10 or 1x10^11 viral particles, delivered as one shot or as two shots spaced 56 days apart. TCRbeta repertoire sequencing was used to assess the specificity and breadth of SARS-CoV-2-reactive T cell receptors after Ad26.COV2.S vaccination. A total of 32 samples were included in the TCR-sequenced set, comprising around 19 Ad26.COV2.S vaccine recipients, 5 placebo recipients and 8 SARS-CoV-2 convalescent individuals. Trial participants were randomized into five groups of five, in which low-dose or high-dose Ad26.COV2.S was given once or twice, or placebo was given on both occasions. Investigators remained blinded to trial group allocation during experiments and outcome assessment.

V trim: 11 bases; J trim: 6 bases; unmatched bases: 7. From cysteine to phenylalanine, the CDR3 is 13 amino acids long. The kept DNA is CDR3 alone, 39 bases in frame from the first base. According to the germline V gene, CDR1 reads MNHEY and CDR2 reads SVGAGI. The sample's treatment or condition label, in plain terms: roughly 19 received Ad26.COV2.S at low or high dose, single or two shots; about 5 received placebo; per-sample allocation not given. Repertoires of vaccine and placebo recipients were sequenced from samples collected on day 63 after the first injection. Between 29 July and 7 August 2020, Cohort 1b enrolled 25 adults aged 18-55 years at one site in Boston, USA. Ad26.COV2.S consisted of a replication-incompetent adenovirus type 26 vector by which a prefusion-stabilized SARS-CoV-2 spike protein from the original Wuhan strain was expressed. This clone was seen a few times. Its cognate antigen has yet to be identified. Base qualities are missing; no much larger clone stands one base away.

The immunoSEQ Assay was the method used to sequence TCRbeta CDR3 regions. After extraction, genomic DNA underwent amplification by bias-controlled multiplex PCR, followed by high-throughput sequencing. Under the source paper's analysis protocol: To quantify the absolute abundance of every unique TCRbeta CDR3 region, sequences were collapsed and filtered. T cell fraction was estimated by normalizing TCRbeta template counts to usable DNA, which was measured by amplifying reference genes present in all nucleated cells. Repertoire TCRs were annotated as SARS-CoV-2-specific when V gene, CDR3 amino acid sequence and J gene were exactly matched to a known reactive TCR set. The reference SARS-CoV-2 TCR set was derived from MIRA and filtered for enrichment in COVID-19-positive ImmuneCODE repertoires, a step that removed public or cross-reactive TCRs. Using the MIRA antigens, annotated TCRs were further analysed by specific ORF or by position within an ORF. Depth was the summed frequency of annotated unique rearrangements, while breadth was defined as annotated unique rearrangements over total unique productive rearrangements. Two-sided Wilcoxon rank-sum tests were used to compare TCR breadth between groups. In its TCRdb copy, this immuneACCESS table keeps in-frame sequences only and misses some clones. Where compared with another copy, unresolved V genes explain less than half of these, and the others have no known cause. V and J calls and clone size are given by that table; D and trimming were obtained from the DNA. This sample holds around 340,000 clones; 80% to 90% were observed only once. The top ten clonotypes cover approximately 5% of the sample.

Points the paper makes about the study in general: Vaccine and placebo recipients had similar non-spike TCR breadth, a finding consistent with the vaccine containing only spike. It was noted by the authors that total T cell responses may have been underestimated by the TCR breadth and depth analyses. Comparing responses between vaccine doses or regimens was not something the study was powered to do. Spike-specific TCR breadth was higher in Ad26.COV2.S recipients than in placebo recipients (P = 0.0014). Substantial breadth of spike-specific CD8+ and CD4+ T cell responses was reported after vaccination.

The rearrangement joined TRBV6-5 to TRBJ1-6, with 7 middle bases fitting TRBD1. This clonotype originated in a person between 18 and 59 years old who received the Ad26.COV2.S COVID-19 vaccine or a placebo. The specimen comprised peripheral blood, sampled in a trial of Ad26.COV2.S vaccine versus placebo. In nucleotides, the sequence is TGTGCCGGTTCGACAGGGTTTAATTCACCCCTCCACTTT. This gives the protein CAGSTGFNSPLHF.